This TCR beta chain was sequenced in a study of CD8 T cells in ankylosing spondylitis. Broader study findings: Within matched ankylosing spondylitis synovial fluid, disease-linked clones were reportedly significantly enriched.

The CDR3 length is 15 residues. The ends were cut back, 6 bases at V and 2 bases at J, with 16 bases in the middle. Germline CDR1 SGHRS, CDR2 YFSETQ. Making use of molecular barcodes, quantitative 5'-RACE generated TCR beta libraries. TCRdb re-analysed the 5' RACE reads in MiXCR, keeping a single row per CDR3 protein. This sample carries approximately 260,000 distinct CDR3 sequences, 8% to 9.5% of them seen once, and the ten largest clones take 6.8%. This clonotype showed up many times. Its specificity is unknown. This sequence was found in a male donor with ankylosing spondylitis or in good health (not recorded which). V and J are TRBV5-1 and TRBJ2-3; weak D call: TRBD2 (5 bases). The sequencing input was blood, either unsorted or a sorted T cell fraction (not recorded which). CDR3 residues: CASTPDGLSTDTQYF. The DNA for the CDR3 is TGCGCCAGCACCCCGGATGGACTCTCCACAGATACGCAGTATTTT.